These T cell receptor beta chains were read from a single sample in a study. MiXCR was run by TCRdb on the 5' RACE reads, yielding one entry per CDR3 protein. The table includes about 54,000 distinct CDR3 sequences, about 15% detected once. The material sequenced was naive CD4+ T cells sorted from blood. These receptors were taken from a female donor with breast cancer. CDR3s include the opening cysteine and the closing phenylalanine or tryptophan. A D gene is named only where the DNA matches it firmly. Clone size is given for some rows only: seen once, a few or many times, or a class if the clone is expanded.

v_call,j_call,clone_size,d_call,cdr3_aa,cdr3_nt
TRBV29-1,TRBJ2-4,many,TRBD1,CSVADRGAKNIQYF,TGCAGCGTTGCGGACAGGGGAGCCAAAAACATTCAGTACTTC
TRBV6-1,TRBJ2-1,-,-,CASREDSDNEQLF,TGTGCCAGCAGGGAGGACAGCGACAATGAGCAGCTCTTC
TRBV7-2,TRBJ2-3,few,-,CASSLGGFSADTQYF,TGTGCCAGCAGCTTAGGCGGGTTTAGCGCAGATACGCAGTATTTT
TRBV7-2,TRBJ2-3,-,-,CASSPSGDTQYF,TGTGCCAGCAGTCCCTCAGGAGATACGCAGTATTTT
TRBV9,TRBJ1-2,-,-,CASSVEVRGEGYTF,TGTGCCAGCAGCGTAGAGGTCAGGGGAGAAGGCTACACCTTC
TRBV20-1,TRBJ2-3,few,TRBD2,CSARLAGDMTDTQYF,TGCAGTGCTAGACTAGCGGGAGATATGACAGATACGCAGTATTTT
TRBV15,TRBJ1-2,few,TRBD1,CATSRDPTGDGYTF,TGTGCCACCAGCAGAGATCCGACAGGGGATGGCTACACCTTC
TRBV5-1,TRBJ1-1,-,-,CASQPTDSLPEACF,TGCGCCAGCCAACCCACCGACAGCCTCCCTGAAGCTTGCTTT
TRBV5-1,TRBJ2-1,many,TRBD2,CASSFSGRTGYEQFF,TGCGCCAGCAGCTTTAGCGGGAGGACGGGATATGAGCAGTTCTTC
TRBV6-2/TRBV6-3,TRBJ1-6,few,-,CASSYRTDNSPLHF,TGTGCCAGCAGTTATCGGACGGATAATTCACCCCTCCACTTT
TRBV28,TRBJ1-2,many,-,CASSPSRGALGNYGYTF,TGTGCCAGCAGCCCCAGTCGGGGGGCGCTGGGTAACTATGGCTACACCTTC
TRBV20-1,TRBJ2-1,-,TRBD2,CSVKAGVVSEQFF,TGCAGTGTTAAAGCGGGAGTTGTAAGTGAGCAGTTCTTC
TRBV27,TRBJ2-1,many,-,CASSTYNEQFF,TGTGCCAGCAGTACATACAATGAGCAGTTCTTC
TRBV12-3/TRBV12-4,TRBJ1-1,many,-,CASSFEGSEAFF,TGTGCCAGCAGTTTTGAGGGGTCTGAAGCTTTCTTT
TRBV5-1,TRBJ2-7,few,TRBD1,CASSLRTGNDEQYF,TGCGCCAGCAGCTTACGGACAGGGAACGACGAGCAGTACTTC
TRBV5-1,TRBJ2-5,many,-,CASSLRSGEETQYF,TGCGCCAGCAGCTTGAGGTCAGGGGAAGAGACCCAGTACTTC
TRBV11-2,TRBJ2-2,few,-,CASSRSGTGELFF,TGTGCCAGCAGTCGCAGCGGGACCGGGGAGCTGTTTTTT
TRBV29-1,TRBJ2-5,few,-,CSVEMRETQYF,TGCAGCGTTGAAATGAGGGAGACCCAGTACTTC
TRBV5-5,TRBJ1-1,many,-,CASSLGDTTFF,TGTGCCAGCAGCTTGGGGGACACCACTTTCTTT
TRBV5-1,TRBJ1-3,-,-,CASSLAGPWNSGNTRYF,TGCGCCAGCAGCTTAGCTGGGCCCTGGAACTCTGGAAACACCAGATATTTT
TRBV27,TRBJ1-2,-,-,CASRRLFRDRVYGYTF,TGTGCCAGCAGAAGATTATTCCGAGACAGAGTCTATGGCTACACCTTC
TRBV3-1,TRBJ1-2,-,-,CASRLREGDYGYTF,TGTGCCAGCAGGCTAAGGGAAGGTGACTATGGCTACACCTTC
TRBV7-9,TRBJ2-7,many,-,CASSFYSYYEQYF,TGTGCCAGCAGCTTCTACTCCTACTACGAGCAGTACTTC
TRBV12-3/TRBV12-4,TRBJ2-5,few,TRBD1,CASSPGQTKETQYF,TGTGCCAGCAGCCCGGGACAGACAAAAGAGACCCAGTACTTC
TRBV11-3,TRBJ2-3,-,-,CASSLAGVTSTDTQYF,TGTGCCAGCAGCTTAGCCGGAGTAACTAGCACAGATACGCAGTATTTT
TRBV7-9,TRBJ2-2,-,-,CASPGGASRELFF,TGTGCCAGCCCTGGAGGGGCCTCGAGGGAGCTGTTTTTT
TRBV18,TRBJ1-1,medium-sized,TRBD1,CASSPRGQGSNTEAFF,TGTGCCAGCTCACCAAGGGGACAGGGTTCGAACACTGAAGCTTTCTTT
TRBV7-2,TRBJ2-7,-,TRBD1,CASSPWGTGGIYEQYF,TGTGCCAGCAGCCCCTGGGGGACAGGGGGCATCTACGAGCAGTACTTC
TRBV3-1,TRBJ1-6,few,TRBD1,CASSPGTGTSPLHF,TGTGCCAGCAGCCCCGGGACAGGGACTTCACCCCTCCACTTT
TRBV5-1,TRBJ2-2,-,TRBD1,CASSLRIQGSTGELFF,TGCGCCAGCAGCCTACGAATACAGGGGAGCACCGGGGAGCTGTTTTTT
TRBV28,TRBJ2-7,-,-,CASSLPELDEQYF,TGTGCCAGCAGTCTCCCTGAGTTGGACGAGCAGTACTTC
TRBV5-1,TRBJ1-2,-,TRBD1,CASSPTGGSFEGGYTF,TGCGCCAGCAGCCCAACAGGGGGCTCCTTCGAAGGCGGCTACACCTTC
TRBV24-1,TRBJ2-5,-,-,CATSDTKGYQETQYF,TGTGCCACCAGTGACACAAAGGGGTACCAAGAGACCCAGTACTTC
TRBV2,TRBJ1-4,-,TRBD1,CASRRDRDEKLFF,TGTGCCAGCAGGCGGGACAGGGATGAAAAACTGTTTTTT
TRBV2,TRBJ2-3,few,-,CASSEQGTDTQYF,TGTGCCAGCAGTGAGCAAGGGACAGATACGCAGTATTTT
TRBV20-1,TRBJ1-1,many,-,CSASDTYTEAFF,TGCAGTGCTAGCGATACCTACACTGAAGCTTTCTTT
TRBV4-3,TRBJ1-2,few,-,CAGSQDMRHANYGYTF,TGCGCCGGCAGCCAAGATATGAGACACGCTAACTATGGCTACACCTTC
TRBV25-1,TRBJ1-1,many,-,CAAVPVREGPAFF,TGTGCCGCCGTACCCGTAAGAGAGGGACCAGCTTTCTTT
TRBV12-3/TRBV12-4,TRBJ1-1,many,TRBD1,CASNDGDRGRAFF,TGTGCCAGCAATGACGGGGACAGGGGAAGGGCTTTCTTT
TRBV24-1,TRBJ2-2,-,TRBD1,CATADRTNAGELFF,TGTGCCACAGCGGACAGGACGAACGCCGGGGAGCTGTTTTTT
TRBV3-1,TRBJ2-5,-,TRBD2,CASSQDLLAGSGTQYF,TGTGCCAGCAGCCAAGATCTATTAGCGGGAAGTGGGACCCAGTACTTC
TRBV28,TRBJ1-4,many,-,CASRRPAGEKLFF,TGTGCCAGCAGGCGGCCAGCTGGTGAAAAACTGTTTTTT
TRBV7-9,TRBJ2-5,-,-,CASSLGGTAQYF,TGTGCCAGCAGCTTAGGGGGGACGGCCCAGTACTTC
TRBV6-1,TRBJ1-2,many,-,CASRGDLYGYTF,TGTGCCAGCAGGGGCGACCTTTATGGCTACACCTTC
TRBV5-8,TRBJ2-5,-,TRBD2,CASSLEAGAGLETQYF,TGTGCCAGCAGCCTGGAGGCGGGAGCGGGTTTGGAGACCCAGTACTTC
TRBV9,TRBJ2-7,-,TRBD2,CASSVGGTSGTYEQYF,TGTGCCAGCAGCGTAGGTGGGACTAGCGGAACCTACGAGCAGTACTTC
TRBV4-2,TRBJ2-7,-,-,CASSQDLPIGTRRTYEQYF,TGTGCCAGCAGCCAAGATCTACCGATTGGGACCCGACGGACCTACGAGCAGTACTTC
TRBV5-3,TRBJ2-6,-,-,CARSSPQGVSSGANVLTF,TGTGCCAGAAGCTCCCCCCAGGGTGTTTCCTCTGGGGCCAACGTCCTGACTTTC
TRBV4-1,TRBJ1-6,few,TRBD1,CASSQWPRTGNSPLHF,TGCGCCAGCAGCCAATGGCCCCGGACAGGGAATTCACCCCTCCACTTT
TRBV20-1,TRBJ1-4,few,-,CSARVGGDEKLFF,TGCAGTGCTAGAGTTGGAGGGGATGAAAAACTGTTTTTT
TRBV12-3/TRBV12-4,TRBJ1-6,few,-,CASSLNPSSPLHF,TGTGCCAGCAGTTTAAATCCCAGTTCACCCCTCCACTTT
TRBV5-1,TRBJ2-3,many,-,CASSLVGGSTDTQYF,TGCGCCAGCAGCTTGGTAGGCGGGAGCACAGATACGCAGTATTTT
TRBV5-1,TRBJ1-2,many,TRBD1,CASSPTVTGAYGYTF,TGCGCCAGCAGCCCTACGGTGACAGGGGCCTATGGCTACACCTTC
TRBV6-5,TRBJ1-2,few,-,CASSYADSAFYGYTF,TGTGCCAGCAGTTACGCGGACAGTGCTTTCTATGGCTACACCTTC